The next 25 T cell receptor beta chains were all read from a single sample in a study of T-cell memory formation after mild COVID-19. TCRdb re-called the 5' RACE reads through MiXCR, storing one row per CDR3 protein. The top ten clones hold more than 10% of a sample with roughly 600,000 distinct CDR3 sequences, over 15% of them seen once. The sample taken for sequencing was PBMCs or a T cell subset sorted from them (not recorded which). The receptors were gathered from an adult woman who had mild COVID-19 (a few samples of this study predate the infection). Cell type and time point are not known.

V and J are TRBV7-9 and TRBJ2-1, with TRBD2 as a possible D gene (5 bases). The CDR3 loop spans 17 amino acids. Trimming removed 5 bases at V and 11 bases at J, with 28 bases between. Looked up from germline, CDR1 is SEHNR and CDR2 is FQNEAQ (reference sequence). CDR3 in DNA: TGTGCCAGCAGCCTACTAAAAAGAGGGCTAGCTGACGACAAGCAGTTCTTC. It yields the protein CASSLLKRGLADDKQFF.

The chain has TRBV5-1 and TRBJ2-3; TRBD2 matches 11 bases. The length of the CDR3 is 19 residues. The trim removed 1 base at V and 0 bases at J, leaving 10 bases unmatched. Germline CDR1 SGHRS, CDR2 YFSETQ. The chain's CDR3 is CASSLQGPSGRLSTDTQYF. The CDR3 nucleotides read TGCGCCAGCAGCTTGCAAGGTCCTAGCGGGAGGCTTAGCACAGATACGCAGTATTTT.

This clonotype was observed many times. Written as DNA, the CDR3 is TGTGCCAGCAGGAGGGGCAATCAGCCCCAGCATTTT. It is translated as CASRRGNQPQHF. The rearrangement joins TRBV12-3 or TRBV12-4 to TRBJ1-5; D ambiguous. Trimming took 6 bases from V and 2 from J, leaving 5 bases between them. The CDR3 covers 12 residues.

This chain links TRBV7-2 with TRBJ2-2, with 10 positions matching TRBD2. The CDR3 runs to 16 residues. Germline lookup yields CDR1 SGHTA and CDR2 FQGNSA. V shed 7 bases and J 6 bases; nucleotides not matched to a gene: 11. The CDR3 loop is CASTSRLAGAPGELFF. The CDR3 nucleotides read TGTGCCAGCACCTCCCGGCTAGCGGGAGCTCCCGGGGAGCTGTTTTTT.

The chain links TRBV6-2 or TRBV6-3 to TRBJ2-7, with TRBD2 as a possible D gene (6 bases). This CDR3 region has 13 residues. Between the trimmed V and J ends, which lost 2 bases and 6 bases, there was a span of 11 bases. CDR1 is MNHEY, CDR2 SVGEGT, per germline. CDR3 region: CASSYKTRTEQYF. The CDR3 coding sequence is TGTGCCAGCAGTTACAAGACTAGGACCGAGCAGTACTTC.

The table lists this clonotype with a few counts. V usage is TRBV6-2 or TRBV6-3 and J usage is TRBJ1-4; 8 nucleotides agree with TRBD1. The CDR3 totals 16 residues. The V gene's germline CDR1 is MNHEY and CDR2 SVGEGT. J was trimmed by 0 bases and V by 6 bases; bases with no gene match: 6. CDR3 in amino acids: CASRRQGTTTNEKLFF. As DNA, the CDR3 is TGTGCCAGCAGGCGACAGGGGACCACAACTAATGAAAAACTGTTTTTT.

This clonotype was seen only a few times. CDR3 residues: CASSLALGSQETQYF. CDR3 nucleotide sequence: TGTGCCAGCAGCTTAGCTTTGGGGAGCCAAGAGACCCAGTACTTC. This chain links TRBV7-9 with TRBJ2-5; tentatively, D is TRBD2 (5 bases). The ends were cut back, 0 bases at V and 1 base at J, with 9 bases in the middle. This CDR3 region has 15 residues. CDR1 is SEHNR and CDR2 is FQNEAQ in the germline V gene (reference sequence). The full variable domain, completed using reference TRBV7-9 and TRBJ2-5, is DTGVSQNPRHKITKRGQNVTFRCDPISEHNRLYWYRQTLGQGPEFLTYFQNEAQLEKSRLLSDRFSAERPKGSFSTLEIQRTEQGDSAMYLCASSLALGSQETQYFGPGTRLLVL.

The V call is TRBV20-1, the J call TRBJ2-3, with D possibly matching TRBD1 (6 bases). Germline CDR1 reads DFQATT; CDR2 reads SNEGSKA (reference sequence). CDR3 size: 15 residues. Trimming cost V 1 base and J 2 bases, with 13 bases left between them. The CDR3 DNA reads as TGCAGTGCTAGAGCCCCGGACAGAAACACAGATACGCAGTATTTT. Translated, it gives CSARAPDRNTDTQYF.

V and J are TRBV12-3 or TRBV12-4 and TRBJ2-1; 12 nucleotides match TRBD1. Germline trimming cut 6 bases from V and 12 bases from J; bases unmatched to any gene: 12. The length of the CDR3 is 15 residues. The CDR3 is CASSTERDRGRSQFF. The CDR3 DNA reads TGTGCCAGCAGCACAGAAAGGGACAGGGGGCGATCGCAGTTCTTC.

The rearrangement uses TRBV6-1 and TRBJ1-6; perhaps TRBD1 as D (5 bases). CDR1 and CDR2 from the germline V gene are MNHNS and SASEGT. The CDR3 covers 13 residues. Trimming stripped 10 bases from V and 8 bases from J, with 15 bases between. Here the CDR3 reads CATAPGGDSPLHF. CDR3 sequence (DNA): TGTGCCACCGCACCCGGGGGGGATTCACCCCTCCACTTT.

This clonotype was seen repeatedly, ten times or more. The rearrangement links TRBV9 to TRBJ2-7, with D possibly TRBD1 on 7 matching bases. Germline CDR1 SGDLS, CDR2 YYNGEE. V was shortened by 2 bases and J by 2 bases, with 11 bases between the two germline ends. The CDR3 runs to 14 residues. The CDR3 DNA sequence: TGTGCCAGCAGCGTTCAGGGGGGACCCTACGAGCAGTACTTC. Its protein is CASSVQGGPYEQYF.

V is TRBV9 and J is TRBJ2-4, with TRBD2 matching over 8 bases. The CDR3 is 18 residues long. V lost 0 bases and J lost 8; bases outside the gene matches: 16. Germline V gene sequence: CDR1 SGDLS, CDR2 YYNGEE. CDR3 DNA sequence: TGTGCCAGCAGCGTAGACGGAACTAGCGGCCCTACGGCGGACATTCAGTACTTC. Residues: CASSVDGTSGPTADIQYF.

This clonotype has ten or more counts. CDR3 nucleotide sequence: TGTGCCAGCACCTCCGGCTATGGGCAGTTCTTC. Protein product: CASTSGYGQFF. This chain links TRBV7-9 with TRBJ2-1; D is unclear. Germline V CDR1 and CDR2: SEHNR, FQNEAQ (reference sequence). The CDR3 has 11 residues. V lost 7 bases, J lost 12 bases, and 13 bases lay in between. Full variable domain (rest looked up from reference TRBV7-9 and TRBJ2-1): DTGVSQNPRHKITKRGQNVTFRCDPISEHNRLYWYRQTLGQGPEFLTYFQNEAQLEKSRLLSDRFSAERPKGSFSTLEIQRTEQGDSAMYLCASTSGYGQFFGPGTRLTVL.

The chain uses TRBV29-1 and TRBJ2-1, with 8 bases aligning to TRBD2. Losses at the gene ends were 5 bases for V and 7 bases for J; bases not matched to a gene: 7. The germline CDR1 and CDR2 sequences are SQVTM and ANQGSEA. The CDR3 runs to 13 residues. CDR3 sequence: CSVSSGSVNEQFF. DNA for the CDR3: TGCAGCGTTTCCAGCGGGAGTGTAAATGAGCAGTTCTTC.

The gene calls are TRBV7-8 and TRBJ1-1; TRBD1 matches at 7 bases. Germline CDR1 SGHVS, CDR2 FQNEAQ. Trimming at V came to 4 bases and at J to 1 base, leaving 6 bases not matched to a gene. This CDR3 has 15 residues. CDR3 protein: CASSSPDRKNTEAFF. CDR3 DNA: TGTGCCAGCAGCTCCCCGGACAGGAAGAACACTGAAGCTTTCTTT. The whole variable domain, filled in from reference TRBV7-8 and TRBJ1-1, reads GAGVSQSPRYKVAKRGQDVALRCDPISGHVSLFWYQQALGQGPEFLTYFQNEAQLDKSGLPSDRFFAERPEGSVSTLKIQRTQQEDSAVYLCASSSPDRKNTEAFFGQGTRLTVV.

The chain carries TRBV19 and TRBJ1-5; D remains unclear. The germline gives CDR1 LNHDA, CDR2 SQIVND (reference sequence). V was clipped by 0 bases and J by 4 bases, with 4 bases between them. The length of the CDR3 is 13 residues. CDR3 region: CASSIDLNQPQHF. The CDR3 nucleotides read TGTGCCAGTAGTATAGATTTAAATCAGCCCCAGCATTTT.

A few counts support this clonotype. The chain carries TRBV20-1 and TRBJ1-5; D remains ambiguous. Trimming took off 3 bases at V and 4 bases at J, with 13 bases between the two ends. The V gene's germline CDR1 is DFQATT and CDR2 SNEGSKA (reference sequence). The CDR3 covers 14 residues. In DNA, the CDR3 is TGCAGTGCTAGTCCCCCAGGTGGGAATCAGCCCCAGCATTTT. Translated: CSASPPGGNQPQHF.

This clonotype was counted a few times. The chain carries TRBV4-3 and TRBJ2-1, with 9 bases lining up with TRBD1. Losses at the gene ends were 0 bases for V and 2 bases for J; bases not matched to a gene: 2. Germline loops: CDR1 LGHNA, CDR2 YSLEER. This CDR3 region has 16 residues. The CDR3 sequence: CASSQDGTGPYNEQFF. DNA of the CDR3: TGCGCCAGCAGCCAAGATGGGACAGGGCCCTACAATGAGCAGTTCTTC.

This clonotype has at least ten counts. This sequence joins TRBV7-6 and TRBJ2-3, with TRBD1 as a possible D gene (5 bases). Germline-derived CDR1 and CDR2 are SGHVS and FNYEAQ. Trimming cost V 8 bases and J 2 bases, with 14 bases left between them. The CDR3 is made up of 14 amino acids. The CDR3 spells CASRTGPTTDTQYF. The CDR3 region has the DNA TGTGCCAGCCGCACAGGACCCACCACAGATACGCAGTATTTT. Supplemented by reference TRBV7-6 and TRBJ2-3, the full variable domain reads GAGVSQSPRYKVTKRGQDVALRCDPISGHVSLYWYRQALGQGPEFLTYFNYEAQQDKSGLPNDRFSAERPEGSISTLTIQRTEQRDSAMYRCASRTGPTTDTQYFGPGTRLTVL.

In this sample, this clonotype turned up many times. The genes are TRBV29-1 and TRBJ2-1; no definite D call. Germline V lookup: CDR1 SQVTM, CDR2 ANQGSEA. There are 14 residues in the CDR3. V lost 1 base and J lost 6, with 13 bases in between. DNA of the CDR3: TGCAGCGTTGAAGGGGTGGTAGTCCGCAATGAGCAGTTCTTC. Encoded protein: CSVEGVVVRNEQFF.

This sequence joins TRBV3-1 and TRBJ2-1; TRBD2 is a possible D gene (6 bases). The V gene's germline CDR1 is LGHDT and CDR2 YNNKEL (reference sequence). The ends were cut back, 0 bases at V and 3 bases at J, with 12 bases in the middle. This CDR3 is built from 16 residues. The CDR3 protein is CASSQDFSGVYNEQFF. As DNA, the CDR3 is TGTGCCAGCAGCCAAGATTTTAGCGGAGTCTACAATGAGCAGTTCTTC.

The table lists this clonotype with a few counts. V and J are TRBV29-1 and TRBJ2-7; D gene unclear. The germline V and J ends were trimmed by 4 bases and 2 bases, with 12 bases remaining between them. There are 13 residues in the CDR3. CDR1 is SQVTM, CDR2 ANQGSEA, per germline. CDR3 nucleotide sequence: TGCAGCGTTGTAGGGCACCAGCCCTACGAGCAGTACTTC. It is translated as CSVVGHQPYEQYF.

CDR3 protein: CASSGLQGLGEQYF. Written as DNA, the CDR3 is TGTGCCAGCAGCGGCCTACAGGGATTGGGCGAGCAGTACTTC. This chain connects TRBV9 to TRBJ2-7, with D possibly TRBD1 on 6 matching bases. The germline V gene has CDR1 SGDLS and CDR2 YYNGEE. V was trimmed by 3 bases and J by 6 bases, leaving 16 bases between them. The length of the CDR3 is 14 residues.

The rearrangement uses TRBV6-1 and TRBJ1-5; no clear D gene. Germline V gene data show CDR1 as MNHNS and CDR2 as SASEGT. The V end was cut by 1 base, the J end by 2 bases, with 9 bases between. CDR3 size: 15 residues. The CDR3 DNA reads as TGTGCCAGCAGTGAAGGAGGGTCGGGCAATCAGCCCCAGCATTTT. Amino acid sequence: CASSEGGSGNQPQHF.

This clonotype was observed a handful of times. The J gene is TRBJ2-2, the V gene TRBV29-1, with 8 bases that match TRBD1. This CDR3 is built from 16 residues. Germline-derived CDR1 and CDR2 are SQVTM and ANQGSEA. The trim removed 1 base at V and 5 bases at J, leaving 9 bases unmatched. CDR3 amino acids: CSVEAAGGYLTGELFF. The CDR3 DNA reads TGCAGCGTTGAAGCGGCAGGGGGCTATTTAACCGGGGAGCTGTTTTTT.